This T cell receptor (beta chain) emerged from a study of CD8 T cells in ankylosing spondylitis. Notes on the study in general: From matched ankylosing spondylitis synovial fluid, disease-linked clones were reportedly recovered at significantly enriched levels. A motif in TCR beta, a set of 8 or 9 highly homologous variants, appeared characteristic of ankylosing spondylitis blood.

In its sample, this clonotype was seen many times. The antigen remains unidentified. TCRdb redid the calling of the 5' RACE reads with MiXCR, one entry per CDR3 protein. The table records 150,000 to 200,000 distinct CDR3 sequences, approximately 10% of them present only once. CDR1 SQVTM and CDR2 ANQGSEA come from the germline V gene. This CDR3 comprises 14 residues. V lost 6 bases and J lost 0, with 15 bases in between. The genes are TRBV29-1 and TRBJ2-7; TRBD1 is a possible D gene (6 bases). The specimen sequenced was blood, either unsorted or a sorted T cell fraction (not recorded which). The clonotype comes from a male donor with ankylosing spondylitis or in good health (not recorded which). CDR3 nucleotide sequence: TGCAGCGTGACGTTGACAGGAAACTCCTACGAGCAGTACTTC. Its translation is CSVTLTGNSYEQYF.